This TCR beta chain was identified during a study of T cell responses to AZD1222 COVID-19 vaccine. Trimming took 7 bases from V and 4 from J, leaving 8 bases between them. Looked up from germline, CDR1 is LNHDA and CDR2 is SQIVND (reference sequence). The CDR3 runs to 12 residues. General study findings and limits: Researchers report vaccine-associated CD4 TCRs spanning spike, with dominance at 160-218 and 743-854. Clonal diversity was possibly underestimated, and the donors were mostly white British, with more females. Spike-specific TCR breadth and depth were elevated following two AZD1222 doses.

Concerning this clone: The antigen is unknown.

Generated by immunoSEQ multiplex PCR, the TCRdb table keeps only in-frame clones and is missing some. The repertoire holds about 100,000 clones, with around 89% as singletons. V and J are TRBV19 and TRBJ1-5; D is ambiguous. The sequence came from an adult in good health. The sample was peripheral blood, taken on day 0 of AZD1222 vaccination. The chain's CDR3 is CASKGGNQPQHF. The DNA for the CDR3 is TGTGCCAGTAAGGGTGGGAATCAGCCCCAGCATTTT.